The clone carrying this TCR beta chain occurred once. Its antigen is undetermined. The data were obtained in a study of cytomegalovirus exposure and HLA in healthy donors. Overall study results and limits: Reportedly, a later analysis found an Asian-associated ancestry cluster had fewer N-insertions than the approximately 600-donor mean. When analyzed later, the rates of TCR association showed variation by HLA locus, with DRB1 the most and HLA-C the fewest. Presence/absence analyses assumed roughly uniform sequencing depth across donors.

PCR used 60 Vbeta primers and 13 Jbeta primers. The table came from immunoSEQ multiplex PCR; TCRdb's copy has only in-frame clones and leaves some out. In the table there are approximately 170,000 clones, 75% to 90% of which are singletons. V gave up 4 bases and J gave up 4 bases, with 25 bases separating them. This CDR3 is built from 18 residues. The germline gives CDR1 SEHNR, CDR2 FQNEAQ (reference sequence). This receptor was taken from a male donor in good health and CMV-seronegative. What was sequenced was PBMCs. The chain joins TRBV7-9 to TRBJ1-2; D gene ambiguous. As DNA, the CDR3 is TGTGCCAGCAGCTCCCGTGAGGTACACGTTAGGTATGGCTATGGCTACACCTTC. Translating gives CASSSREVHVRYGYGYTF.